A selection of T cell receptor beta chains follows, all from one sample in a study of blood T cell repertoires in COVID-19. Some clones are missing from TCRdb's copy, which holds only in-frame ones; the method was immunoSEQ multiplex PCR. The profile shows about 270,000 clones, under 95% of them singletons. The specimen sequenced was PBMCs or T cells enriched from blood (not recorded which). Receptors originate from a middle-aged woman with acute COVID-19. CDR3s include the opening cysteine and the closing phenylalanine or tryptophan. Each record gives: CDR3 protein, CDR3 DNA, J gene, clone size, V gene, CDR3 length, D gene. A D gene is named only where the DNA matches it firmly. Part of the rows lack a size; the others show once, few, many or a class for expanded clones.

CDR3 protein: CASSLKVVRGMDEQFF; CDR3 DNA: TGTGCCAGCAGCTTAAAAGTGGTCAGGGGTATGGATGAGCAGTTCTTC; J gene: TRBJ2-1; clone size: -; V gene: TRBV7-3; CDR3 length: 16; D gene: -
CDR3 protein: CATPEGLAGFTDTQYF; CDR3 DNA: TGTGCCACCCCCGAGGGGCTAGCGGGGTTCACAGATACGCAGTATTTT; J gene: TRBJ2-3; clone size: -; V gene: TRBV6-4; CDR3 length: 16; D gene: TRBD2
CDR3 protein: CASSQERVLGGSLSYSNQPQHF; CDR3 DNA: TGTGCCAGCAGCCAAGAAAGGGTCCTAGGGGGCTCACTATCGTATAGCAATCAGCCCCAGCATTTT; J gene: TRBJ1-5; clone size: once; V gene: TRBV14; CDR3 length: 22; D gene: TRBD1
CDR3 protein: CASSEALLWNSRGYGYTF; CDR3 DNA: TGTGCCAGCAGTGAAGCGCTTCTGTGGAACAGTCGGGGCTATGGCTACACCTTC; J gene: TRBJ1-2; clone size: once; V gene: TRBV2; CDR3 length: 18; D gene: -
CDR3 protein: CASRSTGENSPLHF; CDR3 DNA: TGTGCCAGCAGATCTACAGGGGAGAATTCACCCCTCCACTTT; J gene: TRBJ1-6; clone size: -; V gene: TRBV6-5; CDR3 length: 14; D gene: TRBD1
CDR3 protein: CASSRQLYNEQFF; CDR3 DNA: TGTGCCAGCTCCCGCCAACTCTACAATGAGCAGTTCTTC; J gene: TRBJ2-1; clone size: -; V gene: TRBV18; CDR3 length: 13; D gene: -
CDR3 protein: CASSSGLAGGLRHMETQYF; CDR3 DNA: TGTGCCAGCAGCTCGGGACTAGCGGGGGGGCTCAGACACATGGAGACCCAGTACTTC; J gene: TRBJ2-5; clone size: -; V gene: TRBV11-2; CDR3 length: 19; D gene: TRBD2
CDR3 protein: CASTQGLAPNTEAFF; CDR3 DNA: TGTGCCAGCACCCAGGGACTGGCCCCGAACACTGAAGCTTTCTTT; J gene: TRBJ1-1; clone size: -; V gene: TRBV3-1/TRBV3-2; CDR3 length: 15; D gene: -
CDR3 protein: CASSPGLAGGPGETQYF; CDR3 DNA: TGTGCCAGCAGCCCGGGACTAGCGGGAGGGCCGGGAGAGACCCAGTACTTC; J gene: TRBJ2-5; clone size: -; V gene: TRBV4-2; CDR3 length: 17; D gene: TRBD2
CDR3 protein: CASSLPGQGNTIYF; CDR3 DNA: TGTGCCAGCAGCCTTCCGGGACAGGGAAACACCATATATTTT; J gene: TRBJ1-3; clone size: -; V gene: TRBV7-9; CDR3 length: 14; D gene: TRBD1
CDR3 protein: CASGSPPPRDHEQYF; CDR3 DNA: TGTGCCAGCGGCTCTCCGCCTCCTCGAGATCACGAGCAGTACTTC; J gene: TRBJ2-7; clone size: -; V gene: TRBV7-9; CDR3 length: 15; D gene: -
CDR3 protein: CASSLAYNQPQHF; CDR3 DNA: TGTGCCAGCAGCTTAGCCTATAATCAGCCCCAGCATTTT; J gene: TRBJ1-5; clone size: once; V gene: TRBV7-2; CDR3 length: 13; D gene: -